This T cell receptor beta chain was captured in a study of CD8 T cells in Susac syndrome. An input of about 0.5 to 1 ug of RNA was subjected to reverse transcription using random hexamers. Coverage of TCR beta CDR3 amplification by immunoSEQ multiplex PCR extended to 54 Vbeta and 13 Jbeta. One entry per CDR3 protein, called by TCRdb with MiXCR from the immunoSEQ multiplex PCR reads. The sample has under 200,000 distinct CDR3 sequences; about 95% are singletons. CDR3 length equals 16 residues. V was cut by 4 bases and J by 6 bases, with 22 bases left in between. CDR1 is SGHRS and CDR2 is YFSETQ in the germline V gene. TCR beta sequences were obtained from blood CD8+ and CD4+ T cells.

The sample was CD8+ T cells from PBMCs. The gene calls are TRBV5-1 and TRBJ1-1; D is ambiguous. The TCR originated in a human donor with multiple sclerosis. The CDR3 sequence is CASSPGPGSGIPEAFF. The CDR3 DNA reads TGCGCCAGCAGCCCCGGACCGGGATCGGGGATTCCTGAAGCTTTCTTT.